These 32 T cell receptor beta chains were sequenced from one sample in a study of blood T cell repertoires in COVID-19. Sequencing was performed with immunoSEQ multiplex PCR; in TCRdb, only in-frame clones are kept and a portion is missing. The sample carries about 150,000 clones, about 87% recorded once. Sequenced: peripheral blood. All receptors come from a human donor in a cohort sampled during active COVID-19.

The chain combines TRBV20-1 with TRBJ2-7, with no clear D. With 5 bases removed from V and 4 bases from J, the gap between germline ends came to 9 bases. The CDR3 is 11 residues long. Germline assignment: CDR1 DFQATT and CDR2 SNEGSKA (reference sequence). DNA for the CDR3: TGCAGTGCTGGCCTAGATTACGAGCAGTACTTC. Amino acid sequence: CSAGLDYEQYF.

The gene calls are TRBV10-3 and TRBJ1-5; 10 bases agree with TRBD1. CDR3 length: 14 amino acids. Trimming took 4 bases from V and 5 from J; bases not matched to a gene: 2. In germline, CDR1 is ENHRY, CDR2 SYGVKD. The CDR3 loop reads CAISVGTGDQPQHF. The CDR3 bases are TGTGCCATCAGTGTAGGGACAGGGGATCAGCCCCAGCATTTT.

This clone was observed a single time. V and J are TRBV30 and TRBJ1-1, with D tentatively TRBD1 (5 bases). This CDR3 spans 13 amino acids. Trimming stripped 2 bases from V and 4 bases from J, with 11 bases between. Germline CDR1 and CDR2: GTSNPN and SVGIG (reference sequence). DNA of the CDR3: TGTGCCTGGAGTTGGTACCAGGGCACTGAAGCTTTCTTT. It translates to CAWSWYQGTEAFF.

This clone was observed a few times. The gene calls are TRBV7-2 and TRBJ1-5; D not resolved. The CDR3 runs 13 residues. Trimming removed 1 base at V and 5 bases at J, with 6 bases between. CDR1 SGHTA and CDR2 FQGNSA come from the germline V gene. In nucleotides, the CDR3 is TGTGCCAGCAGCTTAGACAGTTATCAGCCCCAGCATTTT. It is translated as CASSLDSYQPQHF.

The rearrangement links TRBV7-2 to TRBJ2-5; tentatively, D is TRBD1 (5 bases). CDR3 length: 14 amino acids. Germline CDR1 reads SGHTA; CDR2 reads FQGNSA. Trimming took off 2 bases at V and 5 bases at J, with 12 bases between the two ends. CDR3: CASSLQQGSETQYF. The CDR3 DNA reads TGTGCCAGCAGCTTACAGCAGGGTTCGGAGACCCAGTACTTC.

The chain combines TRBV5-6 with TRBJ1-4; D gene uncertain. Germline V gene data show CDR1 as SGHDT and CDR2 as YYEEEE. The CDR3 sequence is 15 residues long. Trimming shortened V by 4 bases and J by 7 bases, and 17 bases separated the two germline ends. CDR3 amino acids: CASSRGVMGVEKLFF. CDR3 in DNA: TGTGCCAGCAGCCGAGGCGTAATGGGTGTTGAAAAACTGTTTTTT.

J is TRBJ1-2 and V is TRBV7-9, with 10 bases that match TRBD1. The V segment lost 1 base and the J segment 0 bases; nucleotides outside the gene matches: 11. This CDR3 comprises 19 residues. Germline V gene data show CDR1 as SEHNR and CDR2 as FQNEAQ (reference sequence). In nucleotides, the CDR3 is TGTGCCAGCAGCTTAGGAGGGACAGGGGCGATAATAGCTAACTATGGCTACACCTTC. Translation gives CASSLGGTGAIIANYGYTF.

The chain recombines TRBV5-1 with TRBJ2-3; 9 bases are a match to TRBD1. Germline V gene data show CDR1 as SGHRS and CDR2 as YFSETQ. This CDR3 has 14 residues. V shed 4 bases and J 4 bases; nucleotides not matched to a gene: 4. Here the CDR3 reads CASSSDRGSDTQYF. The CDR3 coding sequence is TGCGCCAGCAGCAGCGACAGGGGGTCAGATACGCAGTATTTT.

The chain couples TRBV29-1 to TRBJ2-3, with D possibly being TRBD2 (7 bases). The CDR3 contains 15 residues. Germline V lookup: CDR1 SQVTM, CDR2 ANQGSEA. Trimming took off 4 bases at V and 6 bases at J, with 20 bases between the two ends. The CDR3: CSVGEGGAGLDTQYF. The CDR3 nucleotides are TGCAGCGTTGGGGAAGGGGGGGCCGGTTTGGATACGCAGTATTTT.

The chain combines TRBV4-2 with TRBJ2-5; 7 nucleotides agree with TRBD2. The V gene end was trimmed by 0 bases and the J gene end by 7 bases; junction bases not matched to a gene: 2. This CDR3 has 13 residues. Germline V gene data show CDR1 as LGHNA and CDR2 as YNFKEQ. CDR3 sequence (DNA): TGTGCCAGCAGCCAAGATAGGGAGGGGACCCAGTACTTC. It specifies CASSQDREGTQYF.

V and J are TRBV3-1 (or the pseudogene TRBV3-2) and TRBJ2-5, with unresolved D. This CDR3 has 13 residues. Between the trimmed V and J ends, which lost 4 bases and 5 bases, there was a span of 11 bases. The germline V gene has CDR1 LGHDT and CDR2 YNNKEL (reference sequence). The CDR3 DNA reads as TGTGCCAGCAGCCCCCCCCTGGAGGAGACCCAGTACTTC. Translation: CASSPPLEETQYF.

V and J are TRBV6-6 and TRBJ2-3; the D is unclear. Trimming cost V 4 bases and J 3 bases, with 5 bases left between them. The CDR3 spans 12 residues. CDR1 and CDR2 (germline): MNHNY, SVGAGI (reference sequence). The CDR3 loop is CASSSDTDTQYF. The DNA for the CDR3 is TGTGCCAGCAGTTCAGATACAGATACGCAGTATTTT.

This chain links TRBV24-1 with TRBJ2-1; TRBD1 is a possible D gene (6 bases). Germline values: CDR1 KGHDR, CDR2 SFDVKD. Trimming pared 1 base from V and 10 bases from J, leaving 10 bases between. This CDR3 has 13 residues. The CDR3: CATSDLKGVEQFF. The CDR3 coding sequence is TGTGCCACCAGTGATTTAAAGGGGGTAGAGCAGTTCTTC.

This sequence joins TRBV3-1 (or the pseudogene TRBV3-2) and TRBJ2-3, with TRBD2 as a possible D gene (5 bases). Germline values: CDR1 LGHDT, CDR2 YNNKEL (reference sequence). V gave up 6 bases and J gave up 0 bases, with 13 bases separating them. The CDR3 loop spans 15 amino acids. CDR3 in DNA: TGTGCCAGCAGAACCACCGGGATAAGCACAGATACGCAGTATTTT. It translates to CASRTTGISTDTQYF.

The chain carries TRBV5-1 and TRBJ2-7; TRBD2 might be the D (6 bases). Trimming pared 3 bases from V and 2 bases from J, leaving 12 bases between. CDR3 length: 14 residues. Germline V CDR1 and CDR2: SGHRS, YFSETQ. DNA for the CDR3: TGCGCCAGCAGCTCCGGGACTTCCCCCTACGAGCAGTACTTC. It specifies CASSSGTSPYEQYF.

J is TRBJ2-1 and V is TRBV4-3; 12 bases are shared with TRBD2. This CDR3 is built from 14 residues. Germline V lookup: CDR1 LGHNA, CDR2 YSLEER. V lost 5 bases and J lost 4; bases outside the gene matches: 0. The CDR3 loop reads CASSGLAGYNEQFF. The CDR3 nucleotides are TGCGCCAGCAGCGGACTAGCGGGATACAATGAGCAGTTCTTC.

The J gene is TRBJ2-7, the V gene TRBV27, with 12 bases lining up with TRBD1. The trim removed 6 bases at V and 5 bases at J, leaving 8 bases unmatched. Germline CDR1 and CDR2: MNHEY and SMNVEV (reference sequence). The CDR3 extends over 15 amino acids. The CDR3 sequence is CASSKPGTGGNEQYF. As DNA, the CDR3 is TGTGCCAGCAGCAAGCCCGGGACAGGGGGCAACGAGCAGTACTTC.

The V and J genes are TRBV2 and TRBJ1-5, with TRBD1 identical over 7 bases. The CDR3 sequence is 15 residues long. V gave up 5 bases and J gave up 3 bases; unmatched junction bases: 7. The germline gives CDR1 SNHLY, CDR2 FYNNEI. CDR3 protein: CASSLDRVNNQPQHF. CDR3 bases: TGTGCCAGCAGTTTAGACAGGGTAAACAATCAGCCCCAGCATTTT.

This chain links TRBV10-3 with TRBJ2-5; D may be TRBD2 (5 bases). V was trimmed by 3 bases and J by 3 bases, leaving 8 bases between them. This CDR3 spans 13 amino acids. Germline CDR1 and CDR2: ENHRY and SYGVKD. In DNA form, the CDR3 reads TGTGCCATCAGTGATAGGCGGGAAGAGACCCAGTACTTC. Residues: CAISDRREETQYF.

This clone was seen only a few times. Other nucleotide sequences in the sample specify the same CDR3. The gene calls are TRBV5-1 and TRBJ1-3; D is ambiguous. The V gene lost 0 bases and the J gene lost 2 bases, with 6 bases spanning the gap. The CDR3 extends over 14 amino acids. Per germline, CDR1 SGHRS and CDR2 YFSETQ. The CDR3 sequence: CASSLGQAGNTIYF. The CDR3 DNA reads as TGCGCCAGCAGCTTGGGACAAGCTGGAAACACCATATATTTT.

The rearrangement uses TRBV5-4 and TRBJ2-1, with 9 positions matching TRBD2. From germline, CDR1 is SGHNT and CDR2 YYREEE (reference sequence). The CDR3 spans 17 residues. The junction had 11 bases not matched to a gene; V was cut back by 2 bases and J by 5 bases. CDR3 sequence reads: CASSFKFGGGDHNEQFF. CDR3 DNA: TGTGCCAGCAGCTTTAAGTTTGGCGGGGGGGATCACAATGAGCAGTTCTTC.

V gene TRBV6-5 combines with J gene TRBJ1-6, with D possibly matching TRBD1 (5 bases). V was pared by 6 bases and J by 7 bases, with 13 bases between. The germline CDR1 and CDR2 sequences are MNHEY and SVGAGI. This CDR3 is 14 amino acids long. The CDR3 protein is CASRTVLANSPLHF. CDR3 DNA: TGTGCCAGCAGGACAGTCTTGGCGAATTCACCCCTCCACTTT.

The chain employs TRBV19 and TRBJ2-5, with 7 bases fitting TRBD2. The length of the CDR3 is 16 residues. Trimming cost V 3 bases and J 4 bases; bases outside gene matches: 11. Per the germline V gene, CDR1 is LNHDA and CDR2 is SQIVND (reference sequence). The CDR3 nucleotides read TGTGCCAGTAGTATCCGTCCGGGAGGAGGGGCAGAGACCCAGTACTTC. It specifies CASSIRPGGGAETQYF.

The chain employs TRBV18 and TRBJ2-5, with TRBD1 matching 9 bases. Unmatched junction bases numbered 4, after V lost 8 bases and J lost 3 bases. The CDR3 length is 13 residues. Germline V gene data show CDR1 as KGHSH and CDR2 as LQKENI. The DNA for the CDR3 is TGTGCCAGCCAGGGACAGGGAAAAGAGACCCAGTACTTC. Translating it yields CASQGQGKETQYF.

The chain recombines TRBV5-1 with TRBJ2-1, with 7 bases identical to TRBD2. Germline values: CDR1 SGHRS, CDR2 YFSETQ. Losses at the gene ends were 3 bases for V and 7 bases for J; bases not matched to a gene: 4. The CDR3 loop spans 13 amino acids. CDR3: CASSWTRTNEQFF. Here the CDR3 DNA reads TGCGCCAGCAGCTGGACTAGGACGAATGAGCAGTTCTTC.

This rearrangement joins TRBV19 to TRBJ2-7, with D perhaps TRBD2 (5 bases). Looked up from germline, CDR1 is LNHDA and CDR2 is SQIVND (reference sequence). Trimming took off 5 bases at V and 2 bases at J, with 13 bases between the two ends. The CDR3 is 14 amino acids. CDR3 protein: CASSHYLGAYEQYF. The CDR3 nucleotides read TGTGCCAGTAGTCATTATCTGGGAGCCTACGAGCAGTACTTC. The entire variable domain, with the rest obtained from reference TRBV19 and TRBJ2-7, is as follows: DGGITQSPKYLFRKEGQNVTLSCEQNLNHDAMYWYRQDPGQGLRLIYYSQIVNDFQKGDIAEGYSVSREKKESFPLTVTSAQKNPTAFYLCASSHYLGAYEQYFGPGTRLTVT.

The gene calls are TRBV9 and TRBJ1-2, with TRBD1 as a possible D gene (6 bases). The V end was cut by 0 bases, the J end by 1 base, with 10 bases between. This CDR3 has 15 amino acids. The germline CDR1 and CDR2 sequences are SGDLS and YYNGEE. The CDR3 region is CASSVAGVLNYGYTF. The CDR3 nucleotides are TGTGCCAGCAGCGTAGCAGGGGTCCTTAACTATGGCTACACCTTC.

CDR3 sequence: CASSLQLSTDTQYF. CDR3 coding DNA: TGTGCCAGCAGCCTTCAACTAAGCACAGATACGCAGTATTTT. V is TRBV7-9 and J is TRBJ2-3; D remains unclear. There are 14 residues in the CDR3. V lost 5 bases and J lost 0, with 9 bases in between. The germline gives CDR1 SEHNR, CDR2 FQNEAQ (reference sequence). Supplemented by reference TRBV7-9 and TRBJ2-3, the full variable domain reads DTGVSQNPRHKITKRGQNVTFRCDPISEHNRLYWYRQTLGQGPEFLTYFQNEAQLEKSRLLSDRFSAERPKGSFSTLEIQRTEQGDSAMYLCASSLQLSTDTQYFGPGTRLTVL.

The V gene is TRBV10-3, the J gene TRBJ2-3, with D possibly TRBD2 on 6 matching bases. The CDR3 runs to 14 residues. Germline values: CDR1 ENHRY, CDR2 SYGVKD. Trimming took off 4 bases at V and 3 bases at J, with 11 bases between the two ends. The CDR3 loop is CAISVVGGTDTQYF. The CDR3 DNA sequence: TGTGCCATCAGTGTGGTGGGAGGTACAGATACGCAGTATTTT.

The chain has TRBV27 and TRBJ2-5, with D perhaps matching TRBD1 (7 bases). This CDR3 comprises 15 residues. Germline CDR1 is MNHEY and CDR2 is SMNVEV (reference sequence). V gave up 3 bases and J gave up 5 bases, with 16 bases separating them. Here the CDR3 reads CASSFGQGGFETQYF. The CDR3 DNA reads as TGTGCCAGCAGTTTCGGTCAGGGGGGCTTTGAGACCCAGTACTTC.

DNA for the CDR3: TGCGCCAGCAGTGACAGGGGAGTAGACACTGAAGCTTTCTTT. Translated: CASSDRGVDTEAFF. The chain joins TRBV5-1 to TRBJ1-1; TRBD1 matches at 8 bases. This CDR3 has 14 amino acids. Germline-derived CDR1 and CDR2 are SGHRS and YFSETQ. The J segment lost 3 bases and the V segment lost 5 bases, leaving 6 bases of the junction unmatched.

The chain combines TRBV9 with TRBJ2-7; D gene uncertain. Germline V lookup: CDR1 SGDLS, CDR2 YYNGEE. The CDR3 totals 14 residues. V gave up 0 bases and J gave up 5 bases, with 12 bases separating them. The CDR3 sequence: CASSVVSGSHEQYF. CDR3 bases: TGTGCCAGCAGCGTAGTTTCGGGTTCCCACGAGCAGTACTTC.